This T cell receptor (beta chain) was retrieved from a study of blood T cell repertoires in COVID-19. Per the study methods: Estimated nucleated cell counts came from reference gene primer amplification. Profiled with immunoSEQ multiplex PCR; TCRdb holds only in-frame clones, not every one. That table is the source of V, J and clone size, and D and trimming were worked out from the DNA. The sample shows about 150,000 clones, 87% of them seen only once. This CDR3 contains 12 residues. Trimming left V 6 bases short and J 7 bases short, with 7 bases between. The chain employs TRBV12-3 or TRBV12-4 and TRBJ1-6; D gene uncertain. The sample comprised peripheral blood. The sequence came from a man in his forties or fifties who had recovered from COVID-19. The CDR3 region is CASRPGNSPLHF. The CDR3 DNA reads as TGTGCCAGCAGGCCCGGGAATTCACCCCTCCACTTT.